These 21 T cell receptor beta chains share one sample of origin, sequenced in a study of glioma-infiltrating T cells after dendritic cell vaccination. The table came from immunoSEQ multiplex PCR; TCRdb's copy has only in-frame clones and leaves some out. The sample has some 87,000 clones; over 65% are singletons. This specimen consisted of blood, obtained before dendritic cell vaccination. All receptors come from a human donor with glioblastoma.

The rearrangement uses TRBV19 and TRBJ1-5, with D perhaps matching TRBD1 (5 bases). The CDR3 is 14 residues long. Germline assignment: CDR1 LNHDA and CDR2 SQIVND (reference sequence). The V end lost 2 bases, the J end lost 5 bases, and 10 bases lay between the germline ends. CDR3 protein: CASSIRAGYQPQHF. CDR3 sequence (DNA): TGTGCCAGTAGTATAAGGGCAGGGTATCAGCCCCAGCATTTT.

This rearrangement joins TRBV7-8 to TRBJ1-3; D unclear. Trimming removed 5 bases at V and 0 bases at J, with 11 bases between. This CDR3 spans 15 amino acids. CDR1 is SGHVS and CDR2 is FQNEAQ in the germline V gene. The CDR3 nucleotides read TGTGCCAGCAGCCCCCGGGGTATCTCTGGAAACACCATATATTTT. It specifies CASSPRGISGNTIYF.

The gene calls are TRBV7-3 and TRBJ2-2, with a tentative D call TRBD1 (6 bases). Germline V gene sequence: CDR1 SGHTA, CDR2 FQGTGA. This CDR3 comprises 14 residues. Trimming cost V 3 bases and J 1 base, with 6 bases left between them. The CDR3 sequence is CASSLTGNTGELFF. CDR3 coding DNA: TGTGCCAGCAGCTTGACAGGGAACACCGGGGAGCTGTTTTTT.

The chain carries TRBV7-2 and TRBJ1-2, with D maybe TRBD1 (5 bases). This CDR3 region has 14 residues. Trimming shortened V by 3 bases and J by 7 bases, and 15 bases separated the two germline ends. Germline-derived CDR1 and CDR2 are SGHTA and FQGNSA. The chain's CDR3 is CASSFGRDLGGYTF. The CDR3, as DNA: TGTGCCAGCAGCTTCGGCAGGGACTTAGGTGGCTACACCTTC.

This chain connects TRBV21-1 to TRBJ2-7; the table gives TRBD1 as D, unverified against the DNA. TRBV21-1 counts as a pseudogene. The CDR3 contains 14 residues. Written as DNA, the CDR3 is TGTGCCAGCAGCATCTGGGGACAGGCCTACGAGCAGTACTTC. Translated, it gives CASSIWGQAYEQYF.

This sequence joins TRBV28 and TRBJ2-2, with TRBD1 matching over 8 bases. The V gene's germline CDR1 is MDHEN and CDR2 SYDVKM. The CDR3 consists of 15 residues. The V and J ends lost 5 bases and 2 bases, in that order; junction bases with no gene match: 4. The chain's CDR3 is CASSRTGTNTGELFF. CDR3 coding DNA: TGTGCCAGCAGTCGGACAGGGACTAACACCGGGGAGCTGTTTTTT.

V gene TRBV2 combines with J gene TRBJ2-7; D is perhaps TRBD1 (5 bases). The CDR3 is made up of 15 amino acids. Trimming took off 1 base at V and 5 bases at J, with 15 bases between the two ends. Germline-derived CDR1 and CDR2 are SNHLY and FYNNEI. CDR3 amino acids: CASSEGDAGYHEQYF. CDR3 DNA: TGTGCCAGCAGTGAAGGGGATGCAGGGTACCACGAGCAGTACTTC.

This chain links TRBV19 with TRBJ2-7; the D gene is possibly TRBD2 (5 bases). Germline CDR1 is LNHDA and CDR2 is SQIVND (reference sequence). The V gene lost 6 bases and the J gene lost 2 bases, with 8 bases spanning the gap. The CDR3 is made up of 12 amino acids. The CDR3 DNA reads TGTGCCAGTAGCCGGGGAGCCTACGAGCAGTACTTC. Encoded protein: CASSRGAYEQYF.

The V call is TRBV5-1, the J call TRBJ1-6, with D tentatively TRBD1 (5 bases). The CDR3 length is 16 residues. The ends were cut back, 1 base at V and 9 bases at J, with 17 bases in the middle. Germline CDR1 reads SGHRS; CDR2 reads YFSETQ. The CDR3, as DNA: TGCGCCAGCAGCTTGACCTCGACAGTAGTGGGTTCACCCCTCCACTTT. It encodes CASSLTSTVVGSPLHF.

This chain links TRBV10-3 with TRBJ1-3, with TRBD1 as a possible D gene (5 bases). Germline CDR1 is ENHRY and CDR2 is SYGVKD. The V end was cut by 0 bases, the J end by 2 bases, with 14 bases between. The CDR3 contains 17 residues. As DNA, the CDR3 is TGTGCCATCAGTGAGTCGGGGGGTAGCCTCACTGGAAACACCATATATTTT. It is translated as CAISESGGSLTGNTIYF.

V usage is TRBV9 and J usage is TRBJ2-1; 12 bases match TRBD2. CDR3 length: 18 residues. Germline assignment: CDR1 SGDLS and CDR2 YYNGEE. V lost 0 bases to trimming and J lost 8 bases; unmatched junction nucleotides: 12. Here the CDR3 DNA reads TGTGCCAGCAGCGTAGGTCCTAGCGGGGGGGCCGTGGTAGATGAGCAGTTCTTC. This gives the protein CASSVGPSGGAVVDEQFF.

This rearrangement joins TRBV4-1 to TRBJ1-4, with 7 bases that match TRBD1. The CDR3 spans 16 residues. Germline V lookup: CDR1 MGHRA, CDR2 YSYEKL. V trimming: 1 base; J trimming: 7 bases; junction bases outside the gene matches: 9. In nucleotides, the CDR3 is TGCGCCAGCAGCCAAGGTCAAAACAGGGGAGGTGAAAAACTGTTTTTT. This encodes CASSQGQNRGGEKLFF.

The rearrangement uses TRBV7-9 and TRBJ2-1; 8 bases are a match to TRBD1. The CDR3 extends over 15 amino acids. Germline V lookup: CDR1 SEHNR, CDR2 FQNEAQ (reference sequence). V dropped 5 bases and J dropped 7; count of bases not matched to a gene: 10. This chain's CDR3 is CASSHRDRTPNEQFF. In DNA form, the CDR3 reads TGTGCCAGCAGCCACCGGGACAGGACCCCGAATGAGCAGTTCTTC.

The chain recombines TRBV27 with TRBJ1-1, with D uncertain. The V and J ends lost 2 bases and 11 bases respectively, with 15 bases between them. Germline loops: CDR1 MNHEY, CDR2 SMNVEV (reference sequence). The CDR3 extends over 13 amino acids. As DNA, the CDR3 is TGTGCCAGCAGTTTACGTGGACTAGCCGGCGCTTTCTTT. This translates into CASSLRGLAGAFF.

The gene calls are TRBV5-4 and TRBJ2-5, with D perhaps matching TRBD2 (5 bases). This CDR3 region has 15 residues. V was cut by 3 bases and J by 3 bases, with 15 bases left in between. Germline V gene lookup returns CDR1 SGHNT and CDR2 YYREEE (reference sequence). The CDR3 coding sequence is TGTGCCAGCAGCTCGAAGACGGAGGATAAAGAGACCCAGTACTTC. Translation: CASSSKTEDKETQYF.

CDR3 nucleotides: TGCGCCAGCAGTAGCTCGTTCAAAGATACGCAGTATTTT. This sequence encodes CASSSSFKDTQYF. The rearrangement links TRBV4-1 to TRBJ2-3, with unresolved D. The V and J ends lost 6 bases and 5 bases respectively, with 12 bases between them. This CDR3 contains 13 residues. Germline values: CDR1 MGHRA, CDR2 YSYEKL.

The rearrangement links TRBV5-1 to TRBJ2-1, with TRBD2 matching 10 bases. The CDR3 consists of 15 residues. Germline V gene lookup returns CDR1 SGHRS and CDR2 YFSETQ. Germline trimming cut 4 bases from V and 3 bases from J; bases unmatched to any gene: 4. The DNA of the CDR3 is TGCGCCAGCAGCCTTCTAGCGGGAGTCTACAATGAGCAGTTCTTC. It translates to CASSLLAGVYNEQFF.

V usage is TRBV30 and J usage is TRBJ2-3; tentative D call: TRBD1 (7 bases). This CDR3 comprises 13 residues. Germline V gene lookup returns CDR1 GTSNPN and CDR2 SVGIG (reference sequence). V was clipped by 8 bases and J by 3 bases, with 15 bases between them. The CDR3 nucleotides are TGTGCCCGGTCAGGGGGGAGGACAGATACGCAGTATTTT. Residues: CARSGGRTDTQYF.

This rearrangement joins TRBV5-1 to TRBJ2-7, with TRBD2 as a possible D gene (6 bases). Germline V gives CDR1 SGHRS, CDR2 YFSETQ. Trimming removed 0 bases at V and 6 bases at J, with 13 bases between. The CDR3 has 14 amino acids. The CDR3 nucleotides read TGCGCCAGCAGCTTGGAAGGGACTTCCCCCGAGCAGTACTTC. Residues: CASSLEGTSPEQYF.

CDR3 residues: CASSLGAGINEQFF. DNA of the CDR3: TGCGCCAGCAGCTTGGGGGCAGGGATCAATGAGCAGTTCTTC. The chain carries TRBV5-1 and TRBJ2-1; D might be TRBD1 (5 bases). The germline V and J ends were trimmed by 0 bases and 6 bases, with 10 bases remaining between them. Germline V CDR1 and CDR2: SGHRS, YFSETQ. This CDR3 has 14 amino acids.

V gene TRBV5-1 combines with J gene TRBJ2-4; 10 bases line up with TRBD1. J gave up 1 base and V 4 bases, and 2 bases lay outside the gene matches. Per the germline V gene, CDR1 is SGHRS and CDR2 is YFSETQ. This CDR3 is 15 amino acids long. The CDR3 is CASSRTGGAKNIQYF. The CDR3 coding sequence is TGCGCCAGCAGCCGGACAGGGGGGGCCAAAAACATTCAGTACTTC. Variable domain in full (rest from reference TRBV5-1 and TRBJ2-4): KAGVTQTPRYLIKTRGQQVTLSCSPISGHRSVSWYQQTPGQGLQFLFEYFSETQRNKGNFPGRFSGRQFSNSRSEMNVSTLELGDSALYLCASSRTGGAKNIQYFGAGTRLSVL.